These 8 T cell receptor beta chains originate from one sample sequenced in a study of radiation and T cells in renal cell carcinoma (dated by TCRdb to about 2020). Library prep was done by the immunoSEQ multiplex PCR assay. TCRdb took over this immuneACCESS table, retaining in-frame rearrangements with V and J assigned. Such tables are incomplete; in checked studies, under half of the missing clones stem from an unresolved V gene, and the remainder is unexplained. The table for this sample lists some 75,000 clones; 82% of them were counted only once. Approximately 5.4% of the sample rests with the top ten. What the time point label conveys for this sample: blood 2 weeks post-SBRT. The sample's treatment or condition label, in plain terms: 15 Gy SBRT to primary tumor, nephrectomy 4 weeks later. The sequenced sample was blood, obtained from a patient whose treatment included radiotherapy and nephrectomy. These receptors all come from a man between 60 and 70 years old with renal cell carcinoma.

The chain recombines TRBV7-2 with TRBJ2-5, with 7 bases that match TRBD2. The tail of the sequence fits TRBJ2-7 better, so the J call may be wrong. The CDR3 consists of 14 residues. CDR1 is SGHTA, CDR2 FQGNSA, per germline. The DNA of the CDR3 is TGTGCCAGCACCCCTGGGGCGGGAGTCCACGAGCAGTACTTC. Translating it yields CASTPGAGVHEQYF.

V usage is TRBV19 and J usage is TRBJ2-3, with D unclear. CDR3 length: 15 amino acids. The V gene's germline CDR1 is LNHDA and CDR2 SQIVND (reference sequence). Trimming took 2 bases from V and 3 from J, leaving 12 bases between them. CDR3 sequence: CASSIMVLETDTQYF. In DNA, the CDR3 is TGTGCCAGTAGTATAATGGTGTTGGAGACAGATACGCAGTATTTT.

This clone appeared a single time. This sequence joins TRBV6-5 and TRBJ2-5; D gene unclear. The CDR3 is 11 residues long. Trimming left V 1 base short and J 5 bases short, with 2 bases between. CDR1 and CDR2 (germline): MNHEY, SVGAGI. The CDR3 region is CASSYWETQYF. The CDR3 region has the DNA TGTGCCAGCAGTTACTGGGAGACCCAGTACTTC.

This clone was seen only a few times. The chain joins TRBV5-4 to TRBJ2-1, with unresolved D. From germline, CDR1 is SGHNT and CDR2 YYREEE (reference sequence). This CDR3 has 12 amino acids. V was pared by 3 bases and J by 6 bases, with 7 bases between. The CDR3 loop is CASSYRANEQFF. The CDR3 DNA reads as TGTGCCAGCAGCTATAGGGCCAATGAGCAGTTCTTC.

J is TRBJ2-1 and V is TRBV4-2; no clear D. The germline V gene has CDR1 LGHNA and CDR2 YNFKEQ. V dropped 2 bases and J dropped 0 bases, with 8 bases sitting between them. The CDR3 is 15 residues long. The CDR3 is CASSQRADSYNEQFF. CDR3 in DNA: TGTGCCAGCAGCCAACGGGCGGACTCCTACAATGAGCAGTTCTTC.

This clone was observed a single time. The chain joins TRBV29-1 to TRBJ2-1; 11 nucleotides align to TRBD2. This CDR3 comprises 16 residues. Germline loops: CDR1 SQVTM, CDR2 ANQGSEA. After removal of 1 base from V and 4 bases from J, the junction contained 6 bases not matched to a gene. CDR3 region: CSVEVGGTSGYNEQFF. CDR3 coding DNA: TGCAGCGTTGAAGTGGGGGGGACTAGCGGTTACAATGAGCAGTTCTTC.

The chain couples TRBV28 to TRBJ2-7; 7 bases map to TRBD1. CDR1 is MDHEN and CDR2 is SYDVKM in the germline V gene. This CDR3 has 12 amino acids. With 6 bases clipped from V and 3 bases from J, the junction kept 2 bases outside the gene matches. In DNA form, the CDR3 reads TGTGCCAGCAGAAGGGACAGCTACGAGCAGTACTTC. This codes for CASRRDSYEQYF.

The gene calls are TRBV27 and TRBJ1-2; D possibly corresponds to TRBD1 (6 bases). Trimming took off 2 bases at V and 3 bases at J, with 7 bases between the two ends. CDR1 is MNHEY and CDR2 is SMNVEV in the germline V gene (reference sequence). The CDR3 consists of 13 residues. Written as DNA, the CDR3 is TGTGCCAGCAGTTTAGGGGGCTACTATGGCTACACCTTC. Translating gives CASSLGGYYGYTF.